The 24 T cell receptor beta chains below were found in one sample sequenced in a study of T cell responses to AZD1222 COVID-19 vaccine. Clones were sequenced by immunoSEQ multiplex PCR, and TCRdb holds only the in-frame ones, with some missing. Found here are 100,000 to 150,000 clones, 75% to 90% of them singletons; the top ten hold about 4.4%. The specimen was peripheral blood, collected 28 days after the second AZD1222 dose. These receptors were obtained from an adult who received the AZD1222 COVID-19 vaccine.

The CDR3 here is CVRGSYNEQFF. CDR3 bases: TGTGTCCGGGGATCCTACAATGAGCAGTTCTTC. This rearrangement joins TRBV30 to TRBJ2-1; weak D call: TRBD2 (5 bases). The V gene's germline CDR1 is GTSNPN and CDR2 SVGIG (reference sequence). This CDR3 is built from 11 residues.

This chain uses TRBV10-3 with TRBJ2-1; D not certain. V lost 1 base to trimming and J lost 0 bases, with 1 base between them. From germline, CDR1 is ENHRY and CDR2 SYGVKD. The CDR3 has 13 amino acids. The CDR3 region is CAISEFSYNEQFF. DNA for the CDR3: TGTGCCATCAGTGAGTTCTCCTACAATGAGCAGTTCTTC.

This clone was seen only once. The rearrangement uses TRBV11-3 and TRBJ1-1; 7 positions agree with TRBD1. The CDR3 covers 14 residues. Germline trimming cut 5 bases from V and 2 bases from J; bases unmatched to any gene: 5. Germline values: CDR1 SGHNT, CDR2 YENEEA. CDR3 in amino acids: CASSARDSNTEAFF. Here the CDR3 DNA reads TGTGCCAGCAGCGCCCGGGACAGTAACACTGAAGCTTTCTTT.

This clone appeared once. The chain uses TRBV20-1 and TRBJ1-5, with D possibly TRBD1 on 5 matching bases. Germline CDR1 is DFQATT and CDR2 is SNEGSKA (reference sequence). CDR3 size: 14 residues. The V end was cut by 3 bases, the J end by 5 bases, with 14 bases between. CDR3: CSASKGGTDQPQHF. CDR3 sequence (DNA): TGCAGTGCTAGTAAGGGAGGGACCGATCAGCCCCAGCATTTT.

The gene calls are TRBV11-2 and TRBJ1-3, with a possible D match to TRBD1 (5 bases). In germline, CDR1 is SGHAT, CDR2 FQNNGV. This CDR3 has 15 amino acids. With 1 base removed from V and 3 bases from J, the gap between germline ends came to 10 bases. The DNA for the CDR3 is TGTGCCAGCAGCTTAGTCTGGGGCGGTGGAAACACCATATATTTT. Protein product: CASSLVWGGGNTIYF.

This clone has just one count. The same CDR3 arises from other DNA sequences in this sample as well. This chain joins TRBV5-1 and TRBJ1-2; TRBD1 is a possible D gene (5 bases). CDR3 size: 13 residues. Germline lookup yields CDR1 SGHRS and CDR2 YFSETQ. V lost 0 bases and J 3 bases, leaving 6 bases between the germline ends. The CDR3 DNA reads TGCGCCAGCAGCTTGGAAGGGGACTATGGCTACACCTTC. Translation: CASSLEGDYGYTF.

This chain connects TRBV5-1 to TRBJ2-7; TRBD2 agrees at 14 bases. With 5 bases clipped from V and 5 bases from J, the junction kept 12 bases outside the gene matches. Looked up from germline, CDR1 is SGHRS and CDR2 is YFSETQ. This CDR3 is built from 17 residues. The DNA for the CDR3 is TGCGCCAGCAGGATTTCCGGGACTAGCGGGGGCCCCAACGAGCAGTACTTC. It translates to CASRISGTSGGPNEQYF.

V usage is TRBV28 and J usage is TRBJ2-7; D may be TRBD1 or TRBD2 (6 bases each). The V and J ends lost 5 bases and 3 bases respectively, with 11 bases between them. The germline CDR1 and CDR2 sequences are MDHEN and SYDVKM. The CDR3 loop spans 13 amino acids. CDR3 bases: TGTGCCAGCAGTGCAGGGGAGGTCTACGAGCAGTACTTC. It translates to CASSAGEVYEQYF.

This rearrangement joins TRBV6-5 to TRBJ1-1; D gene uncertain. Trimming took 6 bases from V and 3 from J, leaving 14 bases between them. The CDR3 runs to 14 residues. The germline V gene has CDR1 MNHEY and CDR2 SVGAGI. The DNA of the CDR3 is TGTGCCAGCAGCCGGAGTTTTCGAGACACTGAAGCTTTCTTT. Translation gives CASSRSFRDTEAFF.

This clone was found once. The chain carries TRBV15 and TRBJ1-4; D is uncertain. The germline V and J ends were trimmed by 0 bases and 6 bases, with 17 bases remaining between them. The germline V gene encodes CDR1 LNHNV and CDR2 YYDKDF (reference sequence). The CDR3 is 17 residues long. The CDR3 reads CATSRDWSGRGHEKLFF. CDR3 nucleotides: TGTGCCACCAGCAGAGATTGGTCTGGCCGAGGTCATGAAAAACTGTTTTTT.

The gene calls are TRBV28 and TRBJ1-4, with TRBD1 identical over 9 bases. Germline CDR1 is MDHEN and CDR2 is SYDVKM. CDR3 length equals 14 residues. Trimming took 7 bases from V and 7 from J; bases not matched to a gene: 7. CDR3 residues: CASTLTGGREKLFF. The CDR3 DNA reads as TGTGCCAGCACCTTGACAGGGGGGCGTGAAAAACTGTTTTTT.

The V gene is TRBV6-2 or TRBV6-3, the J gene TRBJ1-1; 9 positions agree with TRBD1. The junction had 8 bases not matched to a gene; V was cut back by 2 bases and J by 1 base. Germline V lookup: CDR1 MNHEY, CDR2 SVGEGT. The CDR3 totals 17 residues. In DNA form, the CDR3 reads TGTGCCAGCAGTTACACGTCCTCGGACAGGGGGAACACTGAAGCTTTCTTT. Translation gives CASSYTSSDRGNTEAFF.

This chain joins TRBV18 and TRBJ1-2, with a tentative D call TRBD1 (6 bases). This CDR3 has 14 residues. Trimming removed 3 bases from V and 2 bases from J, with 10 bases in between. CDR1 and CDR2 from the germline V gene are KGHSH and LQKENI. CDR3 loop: CASSPEGGNYGYTF. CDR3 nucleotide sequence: TGTGCCAGCTCACCCGAGGGGGGGAACTATGGCTACACCTTC. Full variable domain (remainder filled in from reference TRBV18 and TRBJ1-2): NAGVMQNPRHLVRRRGQEARLRCSPMKGHSHVYWYRQLPEEGLKFMVYLQKENIIDESGMPKERFSAEFPKEGPSILRIQQVVRGDSAAYFCASSPEGGNYGYTFGSGTRLTVV.

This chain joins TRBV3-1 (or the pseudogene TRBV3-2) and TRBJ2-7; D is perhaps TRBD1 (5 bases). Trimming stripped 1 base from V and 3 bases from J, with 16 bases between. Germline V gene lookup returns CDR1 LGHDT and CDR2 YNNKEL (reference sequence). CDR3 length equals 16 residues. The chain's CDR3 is CASSQAAAGKNYEQYF. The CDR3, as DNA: TGTGCCAGCAGCCAAGCTGCGGCAGGGAAAAACTACGAGCAGTACTTC.

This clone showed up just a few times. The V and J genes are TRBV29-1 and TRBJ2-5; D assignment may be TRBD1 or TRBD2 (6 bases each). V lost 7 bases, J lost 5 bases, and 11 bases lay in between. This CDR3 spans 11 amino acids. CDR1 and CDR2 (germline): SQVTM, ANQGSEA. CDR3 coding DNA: TGCAGCGCCACAGGGAGGGAGACCCAGTACTTC. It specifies CSATGRETQYF.

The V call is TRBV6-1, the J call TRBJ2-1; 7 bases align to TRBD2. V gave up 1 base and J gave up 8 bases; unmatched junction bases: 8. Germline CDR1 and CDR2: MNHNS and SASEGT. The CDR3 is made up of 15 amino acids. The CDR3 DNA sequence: TGTGCCAGCAGTGAAGATAGGACTAGAGTCCATGAGCAGTTCTTC. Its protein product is CASSEDRTRVHEQFF.

The CDR3 nucleotides are TGTGCCAGCAGCCAGCGGACAGGAGCTAACTACAATGAGCAGTTCTTC. Residues: CASSQRTGANYNEQFF. The chain links TRBV14 to TRBJ2-1; 7 bases line up with TRBD1. This CDR3 spans 16 amino acids. After removal of 3 bases from V and 3 bases from J, the junction contained 8 bases not matched to a gene. Germline lookup yields CDR1 SGHDN and CDR2 FVKESK.

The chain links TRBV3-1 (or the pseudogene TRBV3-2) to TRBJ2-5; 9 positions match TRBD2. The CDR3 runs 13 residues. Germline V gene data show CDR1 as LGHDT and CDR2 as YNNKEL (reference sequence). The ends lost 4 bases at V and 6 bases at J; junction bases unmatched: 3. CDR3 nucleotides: TGTGCCAGCAGCCTAGCGGGGGCGAAGACCCAGTACTTC. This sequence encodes CASSLAGAKTQYF.

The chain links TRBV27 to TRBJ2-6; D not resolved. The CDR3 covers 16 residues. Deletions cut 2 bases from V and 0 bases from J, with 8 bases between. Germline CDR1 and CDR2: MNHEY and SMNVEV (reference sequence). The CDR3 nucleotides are TGTGCCAGCAGTTTAGGGCAGAGCTCTGGGGCCAACGTCCTGACTTTC. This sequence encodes CASSLGQSSGANVLTF. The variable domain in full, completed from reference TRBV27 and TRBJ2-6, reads EAQVTQNPRYLITVTGKKLTVTCSQNMNHEYMSWYRQDPGLGLRQIYYSMNVEVTDKGDVPEGYKVSRKEKRNFPLILESPSPNQTSLYFCASSLGQSSGANVLTFGAGSRLTVL.

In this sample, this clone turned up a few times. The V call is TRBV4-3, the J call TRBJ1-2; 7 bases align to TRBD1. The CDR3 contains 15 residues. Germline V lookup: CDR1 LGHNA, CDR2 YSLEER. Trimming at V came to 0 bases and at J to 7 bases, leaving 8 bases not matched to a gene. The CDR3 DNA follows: TGCGCCAGCAGCCAAGACTGGGTAGGGGGCTCTGGCTACACCTTC. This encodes CASSQDWVGGSGYTF.

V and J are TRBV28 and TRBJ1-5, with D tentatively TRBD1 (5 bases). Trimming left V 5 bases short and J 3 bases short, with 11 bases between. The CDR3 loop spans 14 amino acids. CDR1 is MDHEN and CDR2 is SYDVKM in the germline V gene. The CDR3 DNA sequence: TGTGCCAGCAGTCACGACAGAACCAATCAGCCCCAGCATTTT. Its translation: CASSHDRTNQPQHF. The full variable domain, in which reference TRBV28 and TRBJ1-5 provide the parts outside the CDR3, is DVKVTQSSRYLVKRTGEKVFLECVQDMDHENMFWYRQDPGLGLRLIYFSYDVKMKEKGDIPEGYSVSREKKERFSLILESASTNQTSMYLCASSHDRTNQPQHFGDGTRLSIL.

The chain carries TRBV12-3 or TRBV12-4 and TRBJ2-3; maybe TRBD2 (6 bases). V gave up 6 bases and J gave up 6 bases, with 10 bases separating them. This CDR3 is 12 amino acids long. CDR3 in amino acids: CASSSSVDTQYF. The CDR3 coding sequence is TGTGCCAGCAGCTCTAGCGTGGATACGCAGTATTTT.

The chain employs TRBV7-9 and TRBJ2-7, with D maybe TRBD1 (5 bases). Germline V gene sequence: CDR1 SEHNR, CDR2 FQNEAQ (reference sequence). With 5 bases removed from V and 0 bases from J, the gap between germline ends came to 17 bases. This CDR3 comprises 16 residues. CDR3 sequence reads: CASSPPFRTSSYEQYF. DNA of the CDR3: TGTGCCAGCAGCCCGCCGTTCAGGACAAGCTCCTACGAGCAGTACTTC.

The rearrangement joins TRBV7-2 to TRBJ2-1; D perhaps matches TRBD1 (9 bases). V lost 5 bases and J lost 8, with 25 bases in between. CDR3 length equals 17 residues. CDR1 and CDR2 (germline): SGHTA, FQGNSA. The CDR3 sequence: CASSRVGTGTRFDEQFF. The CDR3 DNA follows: TGTGCCAGCAGCCGGGTAGGGACAGGGACTAGGTTCGATGAGCAGTTCTTC.